This TCR beta chain was captured in a study of metastatic and nonmetastatic thyroid tumors. Study background: Repertoires from malignant and benign thyroid patients were compared across blood and tumor or nodule tissue. Study observations and caveats: Benign nodules were reported to have significantly lower TCR beta diversity than malignant thyroid tumors, in blood and tumor.

With 1 base removed from V and 4 bases from J, the gap between germline ends came to 11 bases. CDR1 is SGHRS and CDR2 is YFSETQ in the germline V gene. CDR3 size: 15 residues. Not a single patient had been given any form of treatment at any point before undergoing thyroid surgery. In the source study's methods: Built for papillary thyroid cancer, a distant-metastasis classifier drew on CDR3 differences across clinicopathological groups. TCRdb re-analyzed the PCR reads through MiXCR. TCRdb, not the authors, supplied the V and J calls. The table shows around 14,000 clones, with about a quarter occurring only once. On this clone itself: Its antigen is not identified.

The sample taken for sequencing was blood. The J gene is TRBJ2-2, the V gene TRBV5-1; D remains ambiguous. This sequence was found in a female donor with papillary thyroid cancer or a benign thyroid nodule (not recorded which). Some clones in this sample may be carry-over from other donors' samples. CDR3 in DNA: TGCGCCAGCAGCTTGCAGATGCCGGGCACCGGGGAGCTGTTTTTT. Protein product: CASSLQMPGTGELFF.